Listed below are T cell receptor beta chains from one sample, sequenced in a study of T-cell memory formation after mild COVID-19. One entry per CDR3 protein, called by TCRdb with MiXCR from the 5' RACE reads. The sample has 170,000 or so distinct CDR3 sequences; about 20% are singletons. The specimen was PBMCs or a T cell subset sorted from them (not recorded which). The source of these receptors is an adult woman who had mild COVID-19 (a few samples of this study predate the infection). Cell type and time point are not known. CDR3s include the opening cysteine and the closing phenylalanine or tryptophan. D genes are given only for firm matches. Clone size appears in some rows only: once, few, many, or a class for an expanded clone.

cdr3_aa,cdr3_nt,clone_size,j_call,d_call,v_call
CATSDLRGSTDTQYF,TGTGCCACCAGTGATTTACGGGGTAGCACAGATACGCAGTATTTT,few,TRBJ2-3,-,TRBV24-1
CASSDATGFAFF,TGTGCCAGCAGCGACGCCACGGGGTTCGCGTTCTTC,-,TRBJ2-1,-,TRBV7-9
CASSFRDREPSSTDTQYF,TGTGCCAGCAGCTTCCGGGACAGGGAGCCCTCTAGCACAGATACGCAGTATTTT,few,TRBJ2-3,TRBD1,TRBV7-6
CASREAGGYEQYF,TGTGCCAGCCGGGAGGCAGGGGGCTACGAGCAGTACTTC,-,TRBJ2-7,-,TRBV27
CASSLMREYHTDTQYF,TGTGCCAGCAGCTTAATGCGGGAGTACCACACAGATACGCAGTATTTT,few,TRBJ2-3,TRBD2,TRBV7-9
CASSFGKNQPQHF,TGTGCCAGCAGCTTTGGGAAGAATCAGCCCCAGCATTTT,-,TRBJ1-5,-,TRBV11-2
CASSLEGEAKNIQYF,TGTGCCAGCAGTTTAGAAGGGGAAGCCAAAAACATTCAGTACTTC,few,TRBJ2-4,-,TRBV27
CASSSQGDNEQFF,TGCGCCAGCAGCTCGCAGGGAGACAATGAGCAGTTCTTC,few,TRBJ2-1,-,TRBV4-3
CASSFSGRLIDEQFF,TGTGCCAGCAGTTTTAGCGGGAGGCTGATCGATGAGCAGTTCTTC,-,TRBJ2-1,TRBD2,TRBV27
CASSQEGTGESYEQYF,TGCGCCAGCAGCCAAGAGGGGACAGGCGAATCCTACGAGCAGTACTTC,-,TRBJ2-7,TRBD1,TRBV4-3
CASSSGGVAGVEADTQYF,TGTGCCAGCAGCTCCGGAGGGGTAGCGGGAGTTGAGGCAGATACGCAGTATTTT,-,TRBJ2-3,TRBD2,TRBV7-2
CASSLAGSPKETQYF,TGTGCCAGCAGCTTAGCGGGCAGTCCGAAAGAGACCCAGTACTTC,few,TRBJ2-5,-,TRBV7-9
CATSGPSGQETQYF,TGTGCCACCAGTGGGCCTAGCGGACAAGAGACCCAGTACTTC,-,TRBJ2-5,TRBD2,TRBV24-1
CASSLDGTGRETQYF,TGTGCCAGCAGCTTAGATGGGACAGGGCGAGAGACCCAGTACTTC,-,TRBJ2-5,TRBD1,TRBV7-6
CATSRTRAGGPENEQFF,TGTGCCACCAGCAGAACCCGAGCGGGAGGGCCCGAGAATGAGCAGTTCTTC,-,TRBJ2-1,TRBD2,TRBV15
CASSGWRTVSGANVLTF,TGTGCCAGCAGTGGTTGGAGGACGGTCTCTGGGGCCAACGTCCTGACTTTC,-,TRBJ2-6,-,TRBV2
CASSPYGGDIQYF,TGTGCCAGCTCACCATACGGGGGTGACATTCAGTACTTC,-,TRBJ2-4,-,TRBV18
CASSFFGQGYEQYF,TGTGCCAGCAGTTTTTTTGGACAGGGCTACGAGCAGTACTTC,-,TRBJ2-7,TRBD1,TRBV12-3/TRBV12-4
CSARDQRGPENTGELFF,TGCAGTGCTAGAGATCAAAGGGGGCCAGAGAACACCGGGGAGCTGTTTTTT,many,TRBJ2-2,TRBD1,TRBV20-1
CASSLDKPNTGELFF,TGTGCCAGCAGCTTAGATAAACCGAACACCGGGGAGCTGTTTTTT,-,TRBJ2-2,-,TRBV7-9
CASSPLMTFEQYF,TGTGCCAGCAGCCCCCTTATGACTTTCGAGCAGTACTTC,few,TRBJ2-7,-,TRBV7-9
CASSPSPGTSGQETQYF,TGTGCCAGCAGCCCGAGTCCCGGGACTAGCGGCCAAGAGACCCAGTACTTC,few,TRBJ2-5,TRBD2,TRBV11-3
CASREGGQPQHF,TGTGCCAGCAGAGAAGGGGGCCAGCCCCAGCATTTT,few,TRBJ1-5,TRBD1,TRBV12-3/TRBV12-4
CSARGLAGDRELFF,TGCAGTGCTAGGGGACTAGCGGGAGATCGGGAGCTGTTTTTT,-,TRBJ2-2,TRBD2,TRBV20-1
CASSVSVASNEQFF,TGTGCCAGCAGCGTGTCAGTGGCCTCCAATGAGCAGTTCTTC,-,TRBJ2-1,-,TRBV9
CASSLLGQTNSPLHF,TGTGCCAGCAGTTTATTAGGGCAGACTAATTCACCCCTCCACTTT,-,TRBJ1-6,-,TRBV27
CATSKGTQLYGYTF,TGTGCCACCAGCAAAGGGACCCAGCTCTATGGCTACACCTTC,-,TRBJ1-2,-,TRBV15
CASSIGTGGRQETQYF,TGCGCCAGCAGCATCGGGACAGGGGGACGCCAAGAGACCCAGTACTTC,few,TRBJ2-5,TRBD1,TRBV5-1
CASSSPSGGIGTDEQFF,TGTGCCAGCAGTTCCCCCTCGGGAGGGATCGGCACGGATGAGCAGTTCTTC,few,TRBJ2-1,TRBD2,TRBV12-3/TRBV12-4
CASSRPRNTEAFF,TGTGCCAGCAGCCGACCTCGGAACACTGAAGCTTTCTTT,few,TRBJ1-1,-,TRBV7-9
CASSLPFNPSEEQFF,TGTGCCAGCAGCTTACCCTTTAACCCTTCTGAGGAGCAGTTCTTC,few,TRBJ2-1,-,TRBV7-9
CASSLSSGYPDTQYF,TGCGCCAGCAGCTTGTCTAGCGGGTATCCAGATACGCAGTATTTT,few,TRBJ2-3,TRBD2,TRBV5-1
CASSLRGIAKNIQYF,TGTGCCAGCAGCTTACGCGGGATAGCCAAAAACATTCAGTACTTC,many,TRBJ2-4,-,TRBV7-8
CASSSTGAYGYTF,TGTGCCAGCAGCTCAACAGGAGCCTATGGCTACACCTTC,few,TRBJ1-2,-,TRBV7-2
CASSQDGGRPTEQYF,TGCGCCAGCAGCCAAGATGGGGGACGTCCGACCGAGCAGTACTTC,-,TRBJ2-7,-,TRBV4-1
CASSPGLAGVDQETQYF,TGTGCCAGCAGTCCCGGACTAGCGGGAGTAGATCAAGAGACCCAGTACTTC,-,TRBJ2-5,TRBD2,TRBV7-9
CASTSDGGEQYF,TGTGCCAGCACCTCGGACGGGGGGGAGCAGTACTTC,-,TRBJ2-7,TRBD2,TRBV7-9
CSVGQGTSTDTQYF,TGCAGCGTCGGACAGGGTACTAGCACAGATACGCAGTATTTT,-,TRBJ2-3,TRBD1,TRBV29-1
CASSGTVTGELFF,TGTGCCAGCAGCGGGACAGTCACCGGGGAGCTGTTTTTT,few,TRBJ2-2,TRBD1,TRBV12-3/TRBV12-4
CASSQEGGPNQPQHF,TGTGCCAGCAGCCAAGAGGGGGGGCCGAATCAGCCCCAGCATTTT,-,TRBJ1-5,-,TRBV4-2
CASSLGDYSYEQYF,TGTGCCAGCAGCTTAGGAGACTATTCCTACGAGCAGTACTTC,-,TRBJ2-7,-,TRBV7-9
CASNPWGQGNEQFF,TGTGCCAGCAATCCCTGGGGTCAGGGCAATGAGCAGTTCTTC,-,TRBJ2-1,-,TRBV25-1
CASSPSGGARTDTQYF,TGCGCCAGCAGCCCCTCCGGGGGGGCCCGGACAGATACGCAGTATTTT,few,TRBJ2-3,TRBD2,TRBV5-1
CASSSGTGEDYGYTF,TGTGCCAGCAGCTCCGGGACAGGGGAGGACTATGGCTACACCTTC,-,TRBJ1-2,TRBD1,TRBV9
CASSQRDRTLWEQFF,TGTGCCAGCAGCCAACGGGACAGGACGCTTTGGGAGCAGTTCTTC,few,TRBJ2-1,TRBD1,TRBV14
CASSVAWTGSETQYF,TGTGCCAGCAGCGTAGCGTGGACAGGGTCAGAGACCCAGTACTTC,-,TRBJ2-5,TRBD1,TRBV9
CASSLEGDWGYGYTF,TGCGCCAGCAGCTTGGAAGGCGACTGGGGCTATGGCTACACCTTC,-,TRBJ1-2,-,TRBV5-1
CASSLGIRGQETQYF,TGTGCCAGCAGCTTAGGGATTAGGGGGCAAGAGACCCAGTACTTC,-,TRBJ2-5,-,TRBV11-2
CASSYSQGYEQYF,TGTGCCAGCAGTTACTCACAGGGGTACGAGCAGTACTTC,few,TRBJ2-7,TRBD1,TRBV6-5
CASTSLAGGHQETQYF,TGCGCCAGCACCTCTCTAGCGGGGGGCCATCAAGAGACCCAGTACTTC,once,TRBJ2-5,TRBD2,TRBV5-1
CSARAVLLGRGGYEQYF,TGCAGTGCTAGAGCGGTACTCCTCGGTCGAGGGGGGTACGAGCAGTACTTC,few,TRBJ2-7,-,TRBV20-1